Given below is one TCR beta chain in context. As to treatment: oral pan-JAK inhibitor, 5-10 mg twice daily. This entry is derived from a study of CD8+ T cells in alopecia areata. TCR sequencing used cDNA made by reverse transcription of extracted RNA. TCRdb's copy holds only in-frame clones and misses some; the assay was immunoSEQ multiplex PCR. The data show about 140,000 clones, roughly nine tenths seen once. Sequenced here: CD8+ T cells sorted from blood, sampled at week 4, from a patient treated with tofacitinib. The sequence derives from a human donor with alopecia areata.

The CDR3 DNA follows: TGTGCCAGCAGTTTAGGCCGTGGGGAGCTGTTTTTT. Translation gives CASSLGRGELFF. This chain joins TRBV27 and TRBJ2-2; D is unclear. The V and J ends lost 2 bases and 8 bases respectively, with 6 bases between them. The CDR3 has 12 amino acids. CDR1 MNHEY and CDR2 SMNVEV come from the germline V gene (reference sequence).